This entry lists 24 T cell receptor beta chains sequenced from one sample in a study of shared clonotypes between healthy human individuals. Measured with immunoSEQ multiplex PCR; TCRdb has only the in-frame clones, and not every one. The repertoire holds about 650,000 clones, with roughly 95% as singletons. Selected positively for CCR7 and CD45RO-negative, naive CD8 cells excluded terminally differentiated effector memory CD45RA+ cells. Sequencing was carried out using naive CD8+ T cells sorted from blood. These receptors were obtained from a woman aged 25 to 39 in good health.

This chain links TRBV20-1 with TRBJ2-7; D gene uncertain. This CDR3 contains 11 residues. Trimming shortened V by 1 base and J by 6 bases, and 7 bases separated the two germline ends. Germline CDR1 and CDR2: DFQATT and SNEGSKA (reference sequence). CDR3 sequence (DNA): TGCAGTGCTAGAGTCGTCTCCGAGCAGTACTTC. Translation: CSARVVSEQYF.

The chain employs TRBV7-2 and TRBJ2-7; 14 nucleotides align to TRBD2. The CDR3 totals 15 residues. V lost 1 base, J lost 7 bases, and 3 bases stayed unmatched. The V gene's germline CDR1 is SGHTA and CDR2 FQGNSA. This CDR3 is CASSLGGLAGVEQYF. CDR3 in DNA: TGTGCCAGCAGCTTAGGGGGACTAGCGGGAGTTGAGCAGTACTTC.

The chain combines TRBV11-2 with TRBJ2-7; D is perhaps TRBD1 (5 bases). V was pared by 6 bases and J by 0 bases, with 18 bases between. This CDR3 comprises 16 residues. Germline V gene lookup returns CDR1 SGHAT and CDR2 FQNNGV. CDR3 nucleotides: TGTGCCAGCAGTAGGGGATCGGACGGGCCCTCCTACGAGCAGTACTTC. Translating gives CASSRGSDGPSYEQYF.

V usage is TRBV9 and J usage is TRBJ1-6; D remains unclear. V lost 1 base and J 12 bases, leaving 8 bases between the germline ends. The CDR3 sequence is 12 residues long. The germline gives CDR1 SGDLS, CDR2 YYNGEE. The CDR3, as DNA: TGTGCCAGCAGCGTAATGGGAGAACCCCTCCACTTT. It codes for CASSVMGEPLHF. The full variable domain, rest sourced from reference TRBV9 and TRBJ1-6, is DSGVTQTPKHLITATGQRVTLRCSPRSGDLSVYWYQQSLDQGLQFLIQYYNGEERAKGNILERFSAQQFPDLHSELNLSSLELGDSALYFCASSVMGEPLHFGNGTRLTVT.

V usage is TRBV29-1 and J usage is TRBJ2-7; 9 bases are a match to TRBD1. This CDR3 comprises 14 residues. J gave up 7 bases and V 1 base, and 8 bases lay outside the gene matches. The germline CDR1 and CDR2 sequences are SQVTM and ANQGSEA. The CDR3 coding sequence is TGCAGCGTTGAAGGGACAGGGGCCCCGGGGGAGCAGTACTTC. Its translation: CSVEGTGAPGEQYF.

This chain joins TRBV28 and TRBJ2-1, with TRBD2 identical over 11 bases. The V gene end was trimmed by 5 bases and the J gene end by 6 bases; junction bases not matched to a gene: 6. This CDR3 is 15 amino acids long. CDR1 MDHEN and CDR2 SYDVKM come from the germline V gene. The CDR3 DNA reads as TGTGCCAGCAGTCCTATAGCGGGAGGGCCCAATGAGCAGTTCTTC. Translated, it gives CASSPIAGGPNEQFF.

This chain connects TRBV19 to TRBJ2-6; 10 bases fit TRBD1. The CDR3 length is 17 residues. Germline lookup yields CDR1 LNHDA and CDR2 SQIVND (reference sequence). Trimming cost V 3 bases and J 1 base; bases outside gene matches: 3. CDR3 loop: CASSIGTGDSGANVLTF. The DNA for the CDR3 is TGTGCCAGTAGTATTGGGACAGGGGATTCTGGGGCCAACGTCCTGACTTTC.

As to this clone: The same CDR3 is also encoded by other DNA sequences in this sample. This chain uses TRBV5-6 with TRBJ2-7; D is perhaps TRBD1 (6 bases). The CDR3 loop spans 12 amino acids. CDR1 SGHDT and CDR2 YYEEEE come from the germline V gene. V was pared by 0 bases and J by 6 bases, with 7 bases between. The CDR3 here is CASSLGGGEQYF. Here the CDR3 DNA reads TGTGCCAGCAGCTTGGGAGGGGGCGAGCAGTACTTC.

The chain couples TRBV29-1 to TRBJ2-7, with D possibly being TRBD1 (5 bases). The CDR3 has 15 amino acids. Trimming shortened V by 6 bases and J by 0 bases, and 18 bases separated the two germline ends. Per the germline V gene, CDR1 is SQVTM and CDR2 is ANQGSEA. The CDR3 nucleotides read TGCAGCGTAGTGGGTGACAGCCAGAGCTCCTACGAGCAGTACTTC. Translation: CSVVGDSQSSYEQYF.

The chain couples TRBV5-1 to TRBJ1-5; D not certain. The ends were cut back, 7 bases at V and 3 bases at J, with 11 bases in the middle. CDR1 is SGHRS and CDR2 is YFSETQ in the germline V gene. The CDR3 is 13 residues long. The CDR3 here is CASRRAYNQPQHF. The CDR3, as DNA: TGCGCCAGCCGGCGCGCATACAATCAGCCCCAGCATTTT. The whole variable domain, filled in from reference TRBV5-1 and TRBJ1-5, reads KAGVTQTPRYLIKTRGQQVTLSCSPISGHRSVSWYQQTPGQGLQFLFEYFSETQRNKGNFPGRFSGRQFSNSRSEMNVSTLELGDSALYLCASRRAYNQPQHFGDGTRLSIL.

The J gene is TRBJ2-2, the V gene TRBV13, with 14 bases aligning to TRBD2. This CDR3 has 15 amino acids. V shed 4 bases, J shed 6 bases, and the junction held 1 base outside the gene matches. In germline, CDR1 is PRHDT, CDR2 FYEKMQ (reference sequence). The CDR3 DNA reads TGTGCCAGCAGCTCGACTAGCGGGAGGGCCGGGGAGCTGTTTTTT. Translation: CASSSTSGRAGELFF.

The gene calls are TRBV13 and TRBJ2-3; TRBD2 aligns across 7 bases. CDR1 PRHDT and CDR2 FYEKMQ come from the germline V gene (reference sequence). The CDR3 is made up of 15 amino acids. The V segment lost 4 bases and the J segment 5 bases; nucleotides outside the gene matches: 9. CDR3 DNA sequence: TGTGCCAGCAGCTCCCCATCCCGCGGGGGAGATACGCAGTATTTT. Translation: CASSSPSRGGDTQYF. Supplemented by reference TRBV13 and TRBJ2-3, the full variable domain reads AAGVIQSPRHLIKEKRETATLKCYPIPRHDTVYWYQQGPGQDPQFLISFYEKMQSDKGSIPDRFSAQQFSDYHSELNMSSLELGDSALYFCASSSPSRGGDTQYFGPGTRLTVL.

This clone was seen once. V usage is TRBV7-3 and J usage is TRBJ2-1; no clear D. Trimming left V 3 bases short and J 7 bases short, with 10 bases between. Germline V lookup: CDR1 SGHTA, CDR2 FQGTGA. This CDR3 has 13 residues. The CDR3 spells CASSFYASNEQFF. The DNA of the CDR3 is TGTGCCAGCAGCTTTTACGCGTCTAATGAGCAGTTCTTC. Using reference TRBV7-3 and TRBJ2-1 for the parts outside the CDR3, the full variable domain is GAGVSQTPSNKVTEKGKYVELRCDPISGHTALYWYRQSLGQGPEFLIYFQGTGAADDSGLPNDRFFAVRPEGSVSTLKIQRTERGDSAVYLCASSFYASNEQFFGPGTRLTVL.

The table lists this clone with a count of one. V gene TRBV29-1 combines with J gene TRBJ1-2; 9 bases line up with TRBD1. J gave up 2 bases and V 6 bases, and 7 bases lay outside the gene matches. Germline assignment: CDR1 SQVTM and CDR2 ANQGSEA. This CDR3 spans 14 amino acids. The CDR3 coding sequence is TGCAGCGTCGAGACAGGGGGTTTGAACTATGGCTACACCTTC. Encoded protein: CSVETGGLNYGYTF.

The chain is built from TRBV7-2 and TRBJ2-7; 9 bases match TRBD2. Germline CDR1 is SGHTA and CDR2 is FQGNSA. This CDR3 spans 15 amino acids. The V segment lost 1 base and the J segment 2 bases; nucleotides outside the gene matches: 3. DNA for the CDR3: TGTGCCAGCAGCTTAGTCCCTAGCGGGACCTACGAGCAGTACTTC. This codes for CASSLVPSGTYEQYF.

The V gene is TRBV29-1, the J gene TRBJ2-7; 9 nucleotides agree with TRBD2. J was trimmed by 7 bases and V by 6 bases; bases with no gene match: 7. This CDR3 contains 12 residues. The germline V gene encodes CDR1 SQVTM and CDR2 ANQGSEA. CDR3 region: CSVLLAGGEQYF. The CDR3 region has the DNA TGCAGCGTCCTCTTGGCGGGAGGGGAGCAGTACTTC.

A few counts support this clone. The V gene is TRBV28, the J gene TRBJ1-1; 7 nucleotides line up with TRBD1. Germline CDR1 is MDHEN and CDR2 is SYDVKM. CDR3 length equals 15 residues. J lost 6 bases, V lost 4 bases, and 11 bases had no gene match. The CDR3 region is CASSWVPATGSEAFF. The CDR3 DNA follows: TGTGCCAGCAGTTGGGTCCCCGCGACAGGGTCTGAAGCTTTCTTT.

The rearrangement joins TRBV5-1 to TRBJ1-1, with 9 bases that match TRBD1. The CDR3 length is 15 residues. V lost 0 bases to trimming and J lost 7 bases; unmatched junction nucleotides: 7. Germline loops: CDR1 SGHRS, CDR2 YFSETQ. DNA of the CDR3: TGCGCCAGCAGCTTGGGAAGGGACAGGGCAGTTGAAGCTTTCTTT. Encoded protein: CASSLGRDRAVEAFF.

The chain joins TRBV28 to TRBJ2-3; no clear D gene. The ends were cut back, 4 bases at V and 5 bases at J, with 4 bases in the middle. The CDR3 runs to 11 residues. Germline lookup yields CDR1 MDHEN and CDR2 SYDVKM. The CDR3 loop reads CASSSGDTQYF. As DNA, the CDR3 is TGTGCCAGCAGTTCGGGAGATACGCAGTATTTT. Full variable domain (rest looked up from reference TRBV28 and TRBJ2-3): DVKVTQSSRYLVKRTGEKVFLECVQDMDHENMFWYRQDPGLGLRLIYFSYDVKMKEKGDIPEGYSVSREKKERFSLILESASTNQTSMYLCASSSGDTQYFGPGTRLTVL.

The CDR3: CASSLQPSYNEQFF. CDR3 DNA sequence: TGTGCCAGCAGCTTACAGCCTAGTTACAATGAGCAGTTCTTC. This chain connects TRBV27 to TRBJ2-1; D gene uncertain. Germline V gives CDR1 MNHEY, CDR2 SMNVEV (reference sequence). V was clipped by 6 bases and J by 4 bases, with 13 bases between them. The CDR3 covers 14 residues.

The J gene is TRBJ2-1, the V gene TRBV28; 10 positions match TRBD2. V was clipped by 6 bases and J by 0 bases; unmatched bases: 2. The CDR3 is 15 amino acids. Per the germline V gene, CDR1 is MDHEN and CDR2 is SYDVKM. This CDR3 is CASRPSGSSYNEQFF. CDR3 in DNA: TGTGCCAGCAGGCCTAGCGGGAGCTCCTACAATGAGCAGTTCTTC.

The chain is built from TRBV7-9 and TRBJ2-1; D ambiguous. The CDR3 has 12 residues. Germline V gene sequence: CDR1 SEHNR, CDR2 FQNEAQ (reference sequence). V shed 4 bases and J shed 5 bases, with 6 bases lying between them. CDR3 DNA: TGTGCCAGCAGCTCTCAGGACAATGAGCAGTTCTTC. It encodes CASSSQDNEQFF.

V usage is TRBV29-1 and J usage is TRBJ2-5, with TRBD2 matching over 11 bases. CDR3 length: 14 amino acids. The ends lost 6 bases at V and 4 bases at J; junction bases unmatched: 7. From germline, CDR1 is SQVTM and CDR2 ANQGSEA. The CDR3 DNA is TGCAGCGTGTGGACTAGCGGGTACATAGAGACCCAGTACTTC. It specifies CSVWTSGYIETQYF.

This chain links TRBV6-1 with TRBJ2-7, with TRBD2 as a possible D gene (5 bases). Trimming took 8 bases from V and 2 from J, leaving 16 bases between them. Per the germline V gene, CDR1 is MNHNS and CDR2 is SASEGT. This CDR3 is built from 14 residues. The CDR3 DNA is TGTGCCAGCGGGGAGACAAGGGCCGCCTACGAGCAGTACTTC. Protein: CASGETRAAYEQYF.